The T cell receptor beta chain under discussion was sequenced for a study of Ad26.COV2.S vaccination and SARS-CoV-2 variants. Study context: The trial was COV1001 and the donor's arm was Ad26.COV2.S.

TCRdb keeps only in-frame clones here, not all; method: immunoSEQ multiplex PCR. The sample includes hundreds of thousands of clones, 75% to 90% of them seen just once. Treatment here: about 20 received Ad26.COV2.S at low or high dose, single or two shots; 5 received placebo; per-sample allocation not given. Collection of the samples took place on day 63 after the first injection of vaccine or placebo. This CDR3 region has 14 residues. The V end was cut by 4 bases, the J end by 7 bases, with 14 bases between. Germline lookup yields CDR1 KGHSH and CDR2 LQKENI. V gene TRBV18 combines with J gene TRBJ2-4; possible D gene TRBD2, 6 bases. The sequencing here drew on peripheral blood, taken in a trial of Ad26.COV2.S vaccine versus placebo. This receptor was identified in a person aged 18-65 years who received the Ad26.COV2.S COVID-19 vaccine or a placebo. CDR3 nucleotide sequence: TGTGCCAGCTCACTGGAGGGGATAGGTAACATTCAGTACTTC. This encodes CASSLEGIGNIQYF.